This passage covers 16 T cell receptor beta chains from one sample sequenced in a study of beta chain features in type 1 diabetes. Every isolated RNA sample was fully reverse transcribed, so sequencing captured expressed TCRB transcripts. Clones were sequenced by immunoSEQ multiplex PCR, and TCRdb holds only the in-frame ones, with some missing. The table lists around 170,000 clones, approximately 9.1% of them singletons. Specimen: central memory CD4+ T cells from blood. Receptor source: a woman aged 18-29 years in good health.

V is TRBV7-8 and J is TRBJ1-1, with 9 bases identical to TRBD1. The CDR3 loop spans 16 amino acids. Trimming removed 1 base from V and 1 base from J; junction bases left unmatched: 4. The germline CDR1 and CDR2 sequences are SGHVS and FQNEAQ. CDR3 residues: CASSLVDRGWNTEAFF. CDR3 bases: TGTGCCAGCAGCTTAGTGGACAGGGGTTGGAACACTGAAGCTTTCTTT.

This clone was counted a few times. The J gene is TRBJ1-2, the V gene TRBV7-9; perhaps TRBD1 as D (5 bases). With 5 bases removed from V and 8 bases from J, the gap between germline ends came to 15 bases. The germline CDR1 and CDR2 sequences are SEHNR and FQNEAQ (reference sequence). There are 13 residues in the CDR3. CDR3: CASSARRVGGYTF. DNA for the CDR3: TGTGCCAGCAGCGCTCGCAGGGTCGGCGGCTACACCTTC.

This rearrangement joins TRBV7-2 to TRBJ2-3; TRBD2 aligns across 8 bases. The CDR3 is made up of 15 amino acids. Per germline, CDR1 SGHTA and CDR2 FQGNSA. The junction had 6 bases not matched to a gene; V was cut back by 5 bases and J by 2 bases. The CDR3 DNA is TGTGCCAGCAGCCCACGGACTAGCCCCACAGATACGCAGTATTTT. It yields the protein CASSPRTSPTDTQYF.

This clone was recorded a few times. The chain uses TRBV5-6 and TRBJ2-7, with 7 bases aligning to TRBD2. After removal of 0 bases from V and 4 bases from J, the junction contained 10 bases not matched to a gene. The CDR3 sequence is 16 residues long. From germline, CDR1 is SGHDT and CDR2 YYEEEE. The CDR3 bases are TGTGCCAGCAGCTTGGCCCGGGGCCTAGCGGAATACGAGCAGTACTTC. Encoded protein: CASSLARGLAEYEQYF.

V and J are TRBV29-1 and TRBJ1-3; TRBD1 might be the D (6 bases). Germline V gene data show CDR1 as SQVTM and CDR2 as ANQGSEA. This CDR3 contains 15 residues. The ends were cut back, 6 bases at V and 2 bases at J, with 17 bases in the middle. The CDR3 spells CSVRRGTSPGNTIYF. As DNA, the CDR3 is TGCAGCGTCCGCAGGGGCACTTCTCCTGGAAACACCATATATTTT.

The table lists this clone with a few counts. This chain links TRBV4-2 with TRBJ1-1, with 12 positions matching TRBD1. From germline, CDR1 is LGHNA and CDR2 YNFKEQ. The CDR3 extends over 14 amino acids. Trimming cost V 4 bases and J 6 bases; bases outside gene matches: 3. CDR3 residues: CASSRGQGAAEAFF. For the CDR3, the DNA is TGTGCCAGCAGCCGGGGACAGGGGGCCGCTGAAGCTTTCTTT.

Only a few counts were recorded for this clone. V is TRBV4-1 and J is TRBJ2-1; the match to TRBD2 covers 11 bases. The CDR3 runs 15 residues. V shed 6 bases and J 8 bases; nucleotides not matched to a gene: 9. Germline CDR1 MGHRA, CDR2 YSYEKL. This CDR3 is CASRAGTSGADEQFF. DNA of the CDR3: TGCGCCAGCAGGGCCGGGACTAGCGGAGCTGATGAGCAGTTCTTC.

The V call is TRBV11-2, the J call TRBJ1-3; no firm D call. This CDR3 comprises 15 residues. In germline, CDR1 is SGHAT, CDR2 FQNNGV. V was trimmed by 5 bases and J by 4 bases, leaving 15 bases between them. The CDR3 bases are TGTGCCAGCAGCCCCGGGTCCAGCTTAGGAAACACCATATATTTT. Residues: CASSPGSSLGNTIYF. The full variable domain, completed using reference TRBV11-2 and TRBJ1-3, is EAGVAQSPRYKIIEKRQSVAFWCNPISGHATLYWYQQILGQGPKLLIQFQNNGVVDDSQLPKDRFSAERLKGVDSTLKIQPAKLEDSAVYLCASSPGSSLGNTIYFGEGSWLTVV.

This chain connects TRBV4-3 to TRBJ2-1; TRBD2 is a possible D gene (5 bases). The CDR3 loop spans 16 amino acids. V dropped 2 bases and J dropped 3 bases, with 14 bases sitting between them. CDR1 and CDR2 (germline): LGHNA, YSLEER. The chain's CDR3 is CASSQQGGLNYNEQFF. The CDR3, as DNA: TGCGCCAGCAGCCAACAAGGCGGGCTGAACTACAATGAGCAGTTCTTC.

The V call is TRBV11-1, the J call TRBJ2-3; possible D gene TRBD2, 5 bases. This CDR3 has 16 residues. The germline V and J ends were trimmed by 0 bases and 2 bases, with 12 bases remaining between them. CDR1 is SGHAT and CDR2 is FQDESV in the germline V gene (reference sequence). The CDR3 nucleotides are TGTGCCAGCAGCTTAGCGAATTCGGGGTCCACAGATACGCAGTATTTT. Protein sequence: CASSLANSGSTDTQYF.

This clone was observed a handful of times. The chain recombines TRBV5-4 with TRBJ1-6; D not resolved. This CDR3 region has 14 residues. Germline values: CDR1 SGHNT, CDR2 YYREEE (reference sequence). V lost 5 bases, J lost 7 bases, and 13 bases lay in between. The CDR3 DNA reads as TGTGCCAGCAGGGTCGGCCTGACAAATTCACCCCTCCACTTT. Translating it yields CASRVGLTNSPLHF.

This clone was counted a few times. This sequence joins TRBV11-3 and TRBJ1-4; maybe TRBD1 (6 bases). The CDR3 length is 15 residues. V lost 5 bases to trimming and J lost 5 bases, with 15 bases between them. From germline, CDR1 is SGHNT and CDR2 YENEEA. The CDR3 bases are TGTGCCAGCAGCGGACAGACAGGTCCCAATGAAAAACTGTTTTTT. It encodes CASSGQTGPNEKLFF.

This clone has more than one count but fewer than ten. The chain couples TRBV2 to TRBJ2-6, with D maybe TRBD1 (6 bases). Trimming shortened V by 5 bases and J by 0 bases, and 8 bases separated the two germline ends. The germline gives CDR1 SNHLY, CDR2 FYNNEI. There are 15 residues in the CDR3. The CDR3 coding sequence is TGTGCCAGCAGTTGGGACAACTCTGGGGCCAACGTCCTGACTTTC. Amino acid sequence: CASSWDNSGANVLTF.

This clone was observed a handful of times. V and J are TRBV18 and TRBJ1-1, with a weak D call TRBD1 (6 bases). The length of the CDR3 is 16 residues. Germline V lookup: CDR1 KGHSH, CDR2 LQKENI. The germline V and J ends were trimmed by 4 bases and 0 bases, with 15 bases remaining between them. The CDR3 reads CASSRGTPDLNTEAFF. In DNA form, the CDR3 reads TGTGCCAGCTCACGGGGGACACCTGACTTGAACACTGAAGCTTTCTTT.

This clone has more than one count but fewer than ten. The V call is TRBV28, the J call TRBJ2-5, with D perhaps TRBD2 (5 bases). V lost 4 bases and J 5 bases, leaving 5 bases between the germline ends. This CDR3 comprises 11 residues. In germline, CDR1 is MDHEN, CDR2 SYDVKM. CDR3 bases: TGTGCCAGCAGTTCGGGGGAGACCCAGTACTTC. This gives the protein CASSSGETQYF.

This clone was counted at least ten times. The rearrangement links TRBV19 to TRBJ2-1, with 9 bases aligning to TRBD2. This CDR3 contains 14 residues. J lost 10 bases, V lost 7 bases, and 11 bases had no gene match. Germline V CDR1 and CDR2: LNHDA, SQIVND (reference sequence). In DNA, the CDR3 is TGTGCCAGTACCCCCGGACTAGCGTTACGAGAGCAGTTCTTC. Translating it yields CASTPGLALREQFF.